The TCR beta chain under discussion was sequenced for a study of T cell responses to AZD1222 COVID-19 vaccine. For this clone: Its antigen is undetermined.

Some clones are missing from TCRdb's copy, which holds only in-frame ones; the method was immunoSEQ multiplex PCR. The sample carries some 130,000 clones, 90% recorded once. Study-wide results and caveats: CD4 TCRs linked to vaccination spanned spike, dominating at 160-218 and 743-854. Only 6 or 7 people who got AZD1222 tested seropositive at baseline.

Trimming took 6 bases from V and 9 from J; bases not matched to a gene: 5. This CDR3 has 13 amino acids. Looked up from germline, CDR1 is MNHEY and CDR2 is SVGAGI. The rearrangement uses TRBV6-5 and TRBJ1-6, with 7 bases aligning to TRBD1. The origin of this receptor is an adult in good health. Sequences were derived from peripheral blood, sampled on day 0 of AZD1222 vaccination. CDR3 coding DNA: TGTGCCAGCAGGTCTAGACAGGGTTCACCCCTCCACTTT. Its translation: CASRSRQGSPLHF.